This note documents a single TCR beta chain sequence. In its sample, this clonotype was seen many times. Its antigen specificity is not known. No clone much larger than this one lies a single base away; base qualities are absent. This sample was included in a study of blood T cells in healthy people across ages (dated by TCRdb to between 2014 and 2017). For the wider study: In model experiments, template switching captured about one uniquely barcoded TCR beta cDNA molecule for every two T cells. Using deep sequencing normalized with unique cDNA molecular identifiers, the study measured how TCR beta repertoire diversity changes with age. The donors were divided into four age groups: young (average around 17 years), middle-aged (about 39), aged (approximately 62) and long-lived (approximately 74). To avoid experimental bias, donors of different ages were randomly spread across the sequencing lanes. Using the same blood draw, the study looked at two additional independent replicas of 1 million unique cDNA reads for two donors, one aged 18 to 30 and the other aged 80 or older.

Library generation was performed with 5' RACE. The run used an Illumina HiSeq 2500. A second PCR of about 6 to 12 cycles was run with a J-beta primer mix and a sample-barcoded 5' primer. A template-switch 5' adaptor carrying 12 random nucleotides introduced a unique molecular identifier onto each TCR beta cDNA molecule. Each sample yielded at least 3 million CDR3-containing paired-end reads. The Mint cDNA synthesis kit, primed by a TRBC-specific oligonucleotide, was used to synthesize first-strand cDNA from all RNA. After uracil-DNA glycosylase treatment, a first 18-cycle PCR used universal primers M1SS and BC2_uni_R on all cDNA. Under the source paper's analysis protocol: For normalization, 1 million high-quality reads were randomly selected from each sample, with every read carrying a distinct molecular identifier. Reads sharing molecular identifiers were discarded rather than binned into consensus sequences. MiTCR, with a Q25 quality threshold and the strictest error-elimination algorithm, was used for CDR3 identification, clonotype clustering and error correction. A nonparametric unseen species model with Euler transformation was used to estimate a lower bound on total TCR beta diversity. Clones were called with MiXCR by TCRdb after fastp trimmed the public reads at Q25, and only in-frame beta chains were retained. Rows are unified per CDR3 protein, each entry keeping the most common DNA and genes. In this record, the V and J calls reflect TCRdb's handling and not the investigators' own analysis. Within this sample are approximately 700,000 distinct CDR3 sequences, with 32% of them counted one time only. The top ten clones comprise less than 20% of the sample.

Study-level results and caveats: Observed TCR beta diversity correlated strongly with the percentage of naive T cells measured by flow cytometry. Conclusive comparison of naive and antigen-experienced compartments was prevented by the profiling of bulk unsorted PBMCs. Compared with the aged group, the long-lived group had more naive CD4+ T cells, fewer expanded clones and increased TCR diversity, a pattern suggesting age selection. Donor CMV infection status was unknown, potentially confounding age-related changes in expanded clonotypes. Estimates of total diversity based on one million sequenced T cells were considered lower bounds and underestimates. Observed TCR beta diversity per million T cells fell roughly linearly with age, and a significant reduction was already apparent by age about 36.

Systemically healthy Caucasian individuals from Russia, about 38 in total and aged roughly 6 to 100 years, were included as donors. Each donor gave around 9 milliliters of peripheral blood, collected into EDTA-treated Vacutainer tubes. Ficoll-Paque density-gradient centrifugation was used to isolate PBMCs, with at least 7 million obtained per sample. Total RNA, at least 5 micrograms per sample, was extracted from PBMCs with Trizol reagent. The percentages of naive CD45RAhigh/CD27high T cells were determined by flow cytometry on a PBMC aliquot from every donor. According to the germline V gene (reference sequence), CDR1 reads DFQATT and CDR2 reads SNEGSKA. At the junction V is shortened by 3 bases and J by 2 bases, with 8 bases in between. The CDR3 goes from the cysteine to the phenylalanine over 14 residues. Solely the CDR3 DNA is kept, with 42 bases framed from the first base.

The receptor chain draws on TRBV20-1 and TRBJ2-6; confidence is insufficient to name the D gene. Sequenced material: blood. This TCR came from an elderly woman in good health. Donor details come from another sample of the same person, matched by shared clones. In nucleotide form, the sequence is TGCAGTGCTAGGACGGTCGCTGGGGCCAACGTCCTGACTTTC. The encoded protein is CSARTVAGANVLTF.